These 27 T cell receptor beta chains originate from one sample sequenced in a study of T cells in Graves' hyperthyroidism and ophthalmopathy. It was RNA transcripts that yielded the amplified TCR beta CDR3 regions. The study used the HTBI primer set for a first-round RT-PCR of the TCR CDR3. TCRdb redid the calling of the multiplex PCR reads with MiXCR, one entry per CDR3 protein. The table includes roughly 580,000 distinct CDR3 sequences, approximately 44% detected once. Source material: peripheral blood or thyroid tissue (not recorded which). These receptors all come from a woman between 18 and 29 years old with Graves' hyperthyroidism.

This clonotype was counted a few times. The gene calls are TRBV19 and TRBJ1-2; D unclear. The CDR3 extends over 16 amino acids. From germline, CDR1 is LNHDA and CDR2 SQIVND (reference sequence). V lost 7 bases to trimming and J lost 7 bases, with 25 bases between them. The CDR3 DNA reads as TGTGCCAGTACCCTACTCTCGGGCAGAAGGCTGGTTGGCTACACCTTC. It specifies CASTLLSGRRLVGYTF.

At least ten counts were recorded for this clonotype. The chain has TRBV20-1 and TRBJ1-3; D unresolved. The V and J ends lost 1 base and 0 bases respectively, with 4 bases between them. Germline V gene sequence: CDR1 DFQATT, CDR2 SNEGSKA (reference sequence). This CDR3 spans 13 amino acids. The CDR3 protein is CSARGYSGNTIYF. In nucleotides, the CDR3 is TGCAGTGCTAGAGGTTACTCTGGAAACACCATATATTTT.

The chain has TRBV4-1 and TRBJ1-1; 9 positions agree with TRBD1. The germline gives CDR1 MGHRA, CDR2 YSYEKL. J gave up 4 bases and V 6 bases, and 0 bases lay outside the gene matches. The CDR3 is 12 amino acids. The CDR3 loop reads CASRQGATEAFF. CDR3 sequence (DNA): TGCGCCAGCAGACAGGGGGCCACTGAAGCTTTCTTT.

This chain links TRBV2 with TRBJ1-1; no definite D call. Germline V gives CDR1 SNHLY, CDR2 FYNNEI. The CDR3 spans 13 residues. V was clipped by 6 bases and J by 7 bases, with 15 bases between them. CDR3 residues: CASRVAPGSEAFF. In nucleotides, the CDR3 is TGTGCCAGCAGAGTTGCCCCGGGCAGTGAAGCTTTCTTT. The full variable domain, its missing parts supplied by reference TRBV2 and TRBJ1-1, is EPEVTQTPSHQVTQMGQEVILRCVPISNHLYFYWYRQILGQKVEFLVSFYNNEISEKSEIFDDQFSVERPDGSNFTLKIRSTKLEDSAMYFCASRVAPGSEAFFGQGTRLTVV.

Remarks on this clonotype: A much larger clone lies a single base off, so this may be a read error. The chain uses TRBV10-2 and TRBJ1-1, with no clear D. Trimming shortened V by 0 bases and J by 3 bases, and 2 bases separated the two germline ends. The germline CDR1 and CDR2 sequences are WSHSY and SAAADI. This CDR3 is built from 12 residues. CDR3 sequence reads: CASSESDTEAFF. CDR3 DNA: TGCGCCAGCAGTGAGTCGGACACTGAAGCTTTCTTT.

V usage is TRBV20-1 and J usage is TRBJ1-5; D not resolved. V was clipped by 6 bases and J by 7 bases, with 16 bases between them. Per the germline V gene, CDR1 is DFQATT and CDR2 is SNEGSKA (reference sequence). CDR3 length: 13 residues. CDR3 nucleotide sequence: TGCAGTGCACTAAAGGGAGTGTCGCAGCCCCAGCATTTT. It is translated as CSALKGVSQPQHF.

This chain links TRBV7-9 with TRBJ1-1; TRBD1 agrees at 9 bases. Germline V lookup: CDR1 SEHNR, CDR2 FQNEAQ (reference sequence). V was pared by 4 bases and J by 0 bases, with 9 bases of the junction left unmatched. This CDR3 is 17 amino acids long. This CDR3 is CASSWGTGRKLNTEAFF. The CDR3 DNA reads TGTGCCAGCAGCTGGGGGACAGGGCGCAAGCTGAACACTGAAGCTTTCTTT.

Comments on this clonotype: Given a much more abundant clone one base away, this may be a read error. The chain links TRBV2 to TRBJ1-2; D perhaps matches TRBD1 (5 bases). Germline CDR1 and CDR2: SNHLY and FYNNEI. CDR3 length equals 16 residues. In DNA, the CDR3 is TGTGCCAGCAGTTTAACCCGGGACGCCACTAACTATGGCTACGCCTTC. This codes for CASSLTRDATNYGYAF.

The chain recombines TRBV15 with TRBJ2-7; 8 nucleotides agree with TRBD2. This CDR3 has 16 residues. The V gene end was trimmed by 0 bases and the J gene end by 1 base; junction bases not matched to a gene: 5. Germline-derived CDR1 and CDR2 are LNHNV and YYDKDF (reference sequence). For the CDR3, the DNA is TGTGCCACCAGCAGAGATGTAGCGGGATCATCCTACGAGCAGTACTTC. It codes for CATSRDVAGSSYEQYF.

The chain combines TRBV10-3 with TRBJ1-3, with 7 bases identical to TRBD1. V trimming: 4 bases; J trimming: 2 bases; junction bases outside the gene matches: 8. The CDR3 extends over 16 amino acids. The germline V gene has CDR1 ENHRY and CDR2 SYGVKD. CDR3 bases: TGTGCCATCAGTGCTGCGGGACAGACCCCTGGAAACACCATATATTTT. Protein: CAISAAGQTPGNTIYF.

A note on this clonotype: Being one base from a much bigger clone, this may be a read error. The genes are TRBV29-1 and TRBJ2-2; possible D gene TRBD2, 5 bases. CDR3 length: 12 amino acids. Between the trimmed V and J ends, which lost 4 bases and 3 bases, there was a span of 6 bases. CDR1 is SQVTM and CDR2 is ANQGSEA in the germline V gene. The CDR3 DNA reads as TGCAGCGTTGGAGCGGACACCGGGGAGCTGTTTTTT. It codes for CSVGADTGELFF.

The table lists this clonotype with a few counts. This chain links TRBV7-3 with TRBJ2-7; possible D gene TRBD2, 7 bases. This CDR3 contains 11 residues. CDR1 is SGHTA and CDR2 is FQGTGA in the germline V gene. The V gene lost 6 bases and the J gene lost 6 bases, with 9 bases spanning the gap. The CDR3 nucleotides are TGTGCCAGCAGAGGGGGGGTCGAGCAGTACTTC. Translating gives CASRGGVEQYF.

The rearrangement links TRBV25-1 to TRBJ1-2, with 9 nucleotides matching TRBD1. The germline V gene encodes CDR1 MGHDK and CDR2 SYGVNS. The CDR3 is made up of 13 amino acids. V lost 11 bases, J lost 4 bases, and 8 bases stayed unmatched. The CDR3: CAWSWGQGYGYTF. CDR3 DNA: TGTGCCTGGAGTTGGGGACAGGGCTATGGCTACACCTTC.

This clonotype was counted only a few times. V gene TRBV10-3 combines with J gene TRBJ2-7; D may be TRBD1 or TRBD2 (6 bases each). V shed 10 bases and J shed 2 bases, with 15 bases lying between them. CDR1 is ENHRY, CDR2 SYGVKD, per germline. The CDR3 length is 13 residues. The chain's CDR3 is CASRPGAAYEQYF. The CDR3 DNA is TGTGCCAGCCGGCCGGGGGCGGCCTACGAGCAGTACTTC.

Worth noting for this clonotype: A much larger clone sits a single nucleotide away, making a read error possible. The chain combines TRBV7-8 with TRBJ2-7; no firm D call. This CDR3 spans 15 amino acids. Germline CDR1 reads SGHVS; CDR2 reads FQNEAQ. CDR3 in amino acids: CASILNQAATYEQCF. DNA of the CDR3: TGTGCCAGCATCCTCAATCAGGCGGCTACCTACGAGCAGTGCTTC.

The V and J genes are TRBV7-2 and TRBJ1-1; D might be TRBD1 (6 bases). The CDR3 runs 17 residues. CDR1 is SGHTA and CDR2 is FQGNSA in the germline V gene. Trimming cost V 0 bases and J 1 base, with 15 bases left between them. The CDR3 reads CASSLALGGGRNTEAFF. CDR3 nucleotides: TGTGCCAGCAGCTTAGCTCTTGGTGGGGGGCGGAACACTGAAGCTTTCTTT.

Only one count was recorded for this clonotype. The chain uses TRBV19 and TRBJ2-7; 10 nucleotides align to TRBD2. CDR1 and CDR2 (germline): LNHDA, SQIVND (reference sequence). The CDR3 has 15 residues. The V segment lost 9 bases and the J segment 2 bases; nucleotides outside the gene matches: 10. In DNA, the CDR3 is TGTGCCAGCAGTCTGGCACTAGCGGGGCCCTACGAGCAGTACTTC. Translated: CASSLALAGPYEQYF.

The rearrangement uses TRBV20-1 and TRBJ2-7; TRBD1 or TRBD2 may be the D gene (5 bases each). V shed 3 bases and J shed 7 bases, with 19 bases lying between them. Germline V gene sequence: CDR1 DFQATT, CDR2 SNEGSKA (reference sequence). This CDR3 has 14 residues. CDR3 residues: CSASAGTPNGEQYF. The CDR3 DNA reads TGCAGTGCTAGCGCTGGGACGCCAAATGGGGAGCAGTACTTC.

This chain connects TRBV7-9 to TRBJ2-7, with TRBD2 identical over 11 bases. Germline CDR1 reads SEHNR; CDR2 reads FQNEAQ (reference sequence). Losses at the gene ends were 5 bases for V and 2 bases for J; bases not matched to a gene: 5. The CDR3 spans 15 residues. CDR3 loop: CASSITSGSPYEQYF. The CDR3, as DNA: TGTGCCAGCAGCATCACTAGCGGGAGCCCCTACGAGCAGTACTTC.

This clonotype was found many times. The CDR3 spells CASSLGGGYGDGYTF. DNA of the CDR3: TGTGCCAGCAGCTTAGGAGGAGGGTATGGTGATGGCTACACCTTC. The gene calls are TRBV7-8 and TRBJ1-2; no firm D call. Germline CDR1 is SGHVS and CDR2 is FQNEAQ. This CDR3 has 15 residues. Trimming left V 1 base short and J 6 bases short, with 15 bases between.

CDR3 in amino acids: CATFLAGLITYEQYF. The CDR3 DNA is TGTGCCACTTTCTTAGCGGGGCTCATTACCTACGAGCAGTACTTC. V usage is TRBV9 and J usage is TRBJ2-7; 8 bases are shared with TRBD2. V was clipped by 9 bases and J by 2 bases; unmatched bases: 13. This CDR3 spans 15 amino acids. Germline V CDR1 and CDR2: SGDLS, YYNGEE. Using reference TRBV9 and TRBJ2-7 for the parts outside the CDR3, the full variable domain is DSGVTQTPKHLITATGQRVTLRCSPRSGDLSVYWYQQSLDQGLQFLIQYYNGEERAKGNILERFSAQQFPDLHSELNLSSLELGDSALYFCATFLAGLITYEQYFGPGTRLTVT.

The rearrangement links TRBV7-9 to TRBJ1-2; the D is unclear. The V gene's germline CDR1 is SEHNR and CDR2 FQNEAQ (reference sequence). This CDR3 has 13 residues. The V and J ends lost 5 bases and 8 bases respectively, with 15 bases between them. The DNA for the CDR3 is TGTGCCAGCAGCCCAGACAACGCTTTAGGCTACACCTTC. Translating gives CASSPDNALGYTF.

About this clonotype: Its ends do not fully match the called genes, so a read error is possible. The chain joins TRBV10-3 to TRBJ1-5, with D perhaps TRBD1 (6 bases). CDR3 size: 15 residues. Germline lookup yields CDR1 ENHRY and CDR2 SYGVKD. CDR3 in amino acids: CASSEQNRGNQPQHF. In DNA form, the CDR3 reads TGTGCCAGCAGTGAGCAGAACAGGGGCAATCAGCCCCAGCATTTT.

This clonotype was seen only a few times. CDR3 amino acids: CASSLTRSYGYTF. The DNA for the CDR3 is TGTGCCAGCAGCTTAACACGGAGCTATGGCTACACCTTC. The chain uses TRBV7-3 and TRBJ1-2; D unclear. V dropped 0 bases and J dropped 4 bases, with 6 bases sitting between them. Germline lookup yields CDR1 SGHTA and CDR2 FQGTGA. There are 13 residues in the CDR3.

V is TRBV7-6 and J is TRBJ2-7; TRBD2 aligns across 7 bases. The CDR3 totals 15 residues. Germline V lookup: CDR1 SGHVS, CDR2 FNYEAQ. V lost 6 bases, J lost 3 bases, and 11 bases stayed unmatched. The CDR3 coding sequence is TGTGCCAGCAGTTTAACCGGGACTAACTTCTACGAGCAGTACTTC. It encodes CASSLTGTNFYEQYF.

This clonotype was found a few times. The chain is built from TRBV7-3 and TRBJ1-6, with 7 nucleotides matching TRBD1. With 4 bases clipped from V and 10 bases from J, the junction kept 7 bases outside the gene matches. Germline assignment: CDR1 SGHTA and CDR2 FQGTGA. The CDR3 has 14 amino acids. CDR3 coding DNA: TGTGCCAGCAGCTCCACAGGGGTCCGGTCACCCCTCCACTTT. Amino acid sequence: CASSSTGVRSPLHF.

This clonotype was seen more than once but under ten times. The genes are TRBV2 and TRBJ1-2; 7 nucleotides agree with TRBD1. CDR1 and CDR2 (germline): SNHLY, FYNNEI. The CDR3 length is 14 residues. Trimming took 8 bases from V and 2 from J; bases not matched to a gene: 8. In DNA, the CDR3 is TGTGCCAGCCCCGGACAGGTGCGCAACTATGGCTACACCTTC. As protein: CASPGQVRNYGYTF.